This T cell receptor beta chain derives from a study of blood T cells in healthy people across ages. This CDR3 is 16 amino acids long. With 2 bases clipped from V and 4 bases from J, the junction kept 9 bases outside the gene matches. CDR1 is MGHRA, CDR2 YSYEKL, per germline. Primed by a sample-barcoded 5' primer and a J-beta primer mix, a second PCR proceeded for about 6 to 12 cycles. MiXCR, applied by TCRdb to the 5' RACE reads, yields one record per CDR3 protein. The sample holds about 560,000 distinct CDR3 sequences; roughly a quarter are singletons and the top ten take approximately 4%. Healthy individuals of Caucasian origin from Russia, aged roughly 6 to 100, served as donors. Each sample yielded at least 5 micrograms of PBMC total RNA. Separately, the same data were catalogued under a study of T cells of mothers and their children. From that study: Each child contributed 3.1 million or so TCR beta CDR3 reads, while each mother contributed over 8 million. Slightly higher but non-significant overlap marked related mother-child pairs versus unrelated pairs.

The sample comprised blood. This sequence was found in a boy younger than 10 in good health. The rearrangement links TRBV4-1 to TRBJ2-7, with TRBD1 identical over 9 bases. In nucleotides, the CDR3 is TGCGCCAGCAGCCAATCCGGTGGGGGACAGGGTTACGAGCAGTACTTC. The encoded protein is CASSQSGGGQGYEQYF.